Listed here are 2 T cell receptor beta chains from one sample, sequenced in a study of Graves' ophthalmopathy and Graves' hyperthyroidism. RNA transcripts were the source from which TCR beta CDR3 regions were amplified. After a first-round RT-PCR with HTBI primers, a second-round multiplex PCR was run. Each CDR3 protein is one row after TCRdb ran MiXCR on the multiplex PCR reads. The table lists around 520,000 distinct CDR3 sequences, just under 40% of them singletons. The sequenced material came from peripheral blood or thyroid tissue (not recorded which). These receptor sequences come from an adult man with Graves' hyperthyroidism.

The rearrangement links TRBV12-3 or TRBV12-4 to TRBJ2-7, with D tentatively TRBD2 (6 bases). The CDR3 is made up of 15 amino acids. Deletions cut 5 bases from V and 7 bases from J, with 21 bases between. The chain's CDR3 is CASSIIAASYNEQYF. The CDR3 bases are TGTGCCAGCAGTATCATAGCGGCATCCTACAATGAGCAGTACTTC.

The chain is built from TRBV7-9 and TRBJ2-5; possibly TRBD1 for D (5 bases). The CDR3 totals 14 residues. Trimming cost V 4 bases and J 7 bases, with 16 bases left between them. Per germline, CDR1 SEHNR and CDR2 FQNEAQ (reference sequence). CDR3 coding DNA: TGTGCCAGCAGCTCCACTGGGGCCCGTGGGACCCAGTACTTC. Its translation is CASSSTGARGTQYF.